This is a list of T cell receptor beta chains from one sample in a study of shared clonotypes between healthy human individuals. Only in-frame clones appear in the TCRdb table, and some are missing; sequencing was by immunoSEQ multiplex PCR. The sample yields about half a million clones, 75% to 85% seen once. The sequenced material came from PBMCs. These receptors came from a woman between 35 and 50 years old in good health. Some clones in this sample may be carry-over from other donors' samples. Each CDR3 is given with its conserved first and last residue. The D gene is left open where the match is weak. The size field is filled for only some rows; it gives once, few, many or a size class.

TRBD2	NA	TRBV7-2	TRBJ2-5	CASSSLGLAGETQYF	TGTGCCAGCAGCTCCCTGGGACTAGCGGGAGAGACCCAGTACTTC
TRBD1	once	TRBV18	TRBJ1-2	CASSPSTGDYGYTF	TGTGCCAGCTCACCATCGACAGGGGACTATGGCTACACCTTC
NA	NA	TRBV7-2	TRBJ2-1	CASSPRLTSEERSGNEQFF	TGTGCCAGCAGCCCGCGGTTAACTAGTGAGGAGCGGTCGGGGAATGAGCAGTTCTTC
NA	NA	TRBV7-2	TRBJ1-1	CASSPNGGRKAFF	TGTGCCAGCAGCCCGAACGGGGGGAGGAAAGCTTTCTTT
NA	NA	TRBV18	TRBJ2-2	CASSPGQPILGGELFF	TGTGCCAGCTCACCTGGGCAGCCGATCCTCGGCGGGGAGCTGTTTTTT
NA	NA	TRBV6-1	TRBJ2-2	CASGYEGLNTGELFF	TGTGCCAGCGGGTACGAGGGGCTGAACACCGGGGAGCTGTTTTTT
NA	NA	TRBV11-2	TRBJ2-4	CASSPNQGYIQYF	TGTGCCAGCAGCCCAAACCAGGGATACATTCAGTACTTC
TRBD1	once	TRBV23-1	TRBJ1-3	CATLDRSGNTIYF	TGCGCCACCCTGGACAGGTCTGGAAACACCATATATTTT
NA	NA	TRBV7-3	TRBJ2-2	CASSLRGSGELFF	TGTGCCAGCAGCTTACGCGGGTCCGGGGAGCTGTTTTTT
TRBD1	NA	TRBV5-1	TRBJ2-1	CASSLALTGNDEQFF	TGCGCCAGCAGCTTGGCCTTGACAGGGAACGATGAGCAGTTCTTC
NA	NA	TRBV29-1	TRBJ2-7	CHRPDEQYF	TGCCACAGGCCCGACGAGCAGTACTTC
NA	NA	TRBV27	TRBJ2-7	CASSWVGPPYEQYF	TGTGCCAGCAGTTGGGTTGGGCCACCCTACGAGCAGTACTTC
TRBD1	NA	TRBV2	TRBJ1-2	CASSESGGAGYGYTF	TGTGCCAGCAGTGAATCAGGGGGCGCCGGCTATGGCTACACCTTC
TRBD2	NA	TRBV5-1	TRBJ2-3	CASSGLAGGSTDTQYF	TGCGCCAGCAGCGGTCTAGCGGGAGGGAGCACAGATACGCAGTATTTT
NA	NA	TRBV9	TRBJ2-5	CASSPRTAQETQYF	TGTGCCAGCAGCCCTCGGACAGCACAAGAGACCCAGTACTTC
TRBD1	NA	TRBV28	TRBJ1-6	CASSLPRQGRSSSPLHF	TGTGCCAGCAGCCTTCCCCGACAGGGAAGGTCTAGTTCACCCCTCCACTTT
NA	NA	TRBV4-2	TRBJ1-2	CASSIGTNTNYGYTF	TGTGCCAGCAGCATCGGGACAAACACTAACTATGGCTACACCTTC
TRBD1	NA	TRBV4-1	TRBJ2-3	CASSQRGQDRTDTQYF	TGCGCCAGCAGCCAACGGGGACAGGACAGGACAGATACGCAGTATTTT
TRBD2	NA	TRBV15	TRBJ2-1	CATSTSGIGEQFF	TGTGCCACCAGTACTAGCGGGATAGGGGAGCAGTTCTTC
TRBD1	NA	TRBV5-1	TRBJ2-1	CASSLMGQGDEQFF	TGCGCCAGCAGCTTGATGGGACAGGGCGATGAGCAGTTCTTC
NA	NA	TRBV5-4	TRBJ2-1	CASSFGGISYNEQFF	TGTGCCAGCAGCTTCGGAGGGATCTCCTACAATGAGCAGTTCTTC
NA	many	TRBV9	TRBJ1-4	CASSVVSGEKLFF	TGTGCCAGCAGCGTAGTCTCAGGGGAAAAACTGTTTTTT
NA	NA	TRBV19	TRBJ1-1	CASMDYTEAFF	TGTGCCAGTATGGATTACACTGAAGCTTTCTTT
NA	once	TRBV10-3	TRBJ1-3	CAISDDSSGNTIYF	TGTGCCATCAGTGACGACAGCTCTGGAAACACCATATATTTT
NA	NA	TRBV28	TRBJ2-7	CASSLSQAEQYF	TGTGCCAGCAGTTTATCTCAGGCTGAGCAGTACTTC
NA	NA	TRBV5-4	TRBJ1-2	CASSLDSGVSGGYTF	TGTGCCAGCAGCTTGGACAGCGGGGTCTCGGGTGGCTACACCTTC
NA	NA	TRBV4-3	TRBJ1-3	CASSQDRLGGYGNTIYF	TGCGCCAGCAGCCAAGATCGGTTGGGAGGATACGGAAACACCATATATTTT
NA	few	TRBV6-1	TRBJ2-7	CASSKDRTSEEQYF	TGTGCCAGCAGTAAAGACAGGACGTCAGAAGAGCAGTACTTC
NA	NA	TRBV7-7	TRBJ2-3	CASGEDSTDTQYF	TGTGCCAGCGGTGAGGACAGCACAGATACGCAGTATTTT